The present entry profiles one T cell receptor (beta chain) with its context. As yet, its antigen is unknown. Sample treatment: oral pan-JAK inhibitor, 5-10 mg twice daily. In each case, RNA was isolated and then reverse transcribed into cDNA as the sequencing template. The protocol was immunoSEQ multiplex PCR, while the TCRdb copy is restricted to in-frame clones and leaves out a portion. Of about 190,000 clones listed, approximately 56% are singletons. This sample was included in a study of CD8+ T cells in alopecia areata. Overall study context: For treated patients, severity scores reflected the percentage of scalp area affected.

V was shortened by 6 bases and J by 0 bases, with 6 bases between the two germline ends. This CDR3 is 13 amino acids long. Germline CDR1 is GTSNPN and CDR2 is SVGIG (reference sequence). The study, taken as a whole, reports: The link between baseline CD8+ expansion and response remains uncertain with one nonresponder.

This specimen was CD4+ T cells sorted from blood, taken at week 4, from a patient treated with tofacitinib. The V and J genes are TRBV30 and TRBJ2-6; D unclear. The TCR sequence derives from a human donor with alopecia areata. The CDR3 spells CACTYSGANVLTF. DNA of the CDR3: TGTGCCTGTACATACTCTGGGGCCAACGTCCTGACTTTC.